These 2 T cell receptor beta chains were all obtained from the same sample, sequenced in a study of T cells in Graves' hyperthyroidism and ophthalmopathy. The TCR beta CDR3 regions underwent amplification using RNA transcripts as the source. First-round RT-PCR targeting the TCR CDR3 was performed with the HTBI primer set. TCRdb reprocessed the multiplex PCR reads via MiXCR and lists one record per CDR3 protein. Here the sample spans 250,000 to 300,000 distinct CDR3 sequences, about an eighth being singletons. Sequenced input: blood. These receptors originate from a woman between 40 and 50 years old with Graves' hyperthyroidism.

This clonotype was seen more than once but under ten times. The V and J genes are TRBV7-9 and TRBJ2-3; the match to TRBD2 covers 11 bases. In germline, CDR1 is SEHNR, CDR2 FQNEAQ (reference sequence). V trimming: 6 bases; J trimming: 2 bases; junction bases outside the gene matches: 7. The CDR3 covers 16 residues. The CDR3 region has the DNA TGTGCCAGCAGGAGTCGACTAGCGGGAAACACAGATACGCAGTATTTT. This encodes CASRSRLAGNTDTQYF.

This clonotype was observed at least ten times. The rearrangement joins TRBV28 to TRBJ1-5; no definite D call. There are 16 residues in the CDR3. The germline V gene encodes CDR1 MDHEN and CDR2 SYDVKM. Trimming left V 3 bases short and J 2 bases short, with 14 bases between. The CDR3 loop is CASSFLTGLGNQPQHF. CDR3 in DNA: TGTGCCAGCAGTTTCCTGACCGGTCTCGGCAATCAGCCCCAGCATTTT.